This T cell receptor (beta chain) is drawn from a study of blood T cell repertoires in COVID-19. Study background: Spain, Italy and the United States supplied samples that represented acute and convalescent COVID-19. From T cells, B-cell-depleted T cells, or PBMCs came the material, which was cDNA or gDNA.

The V and J ends lost 4 bases and 2 bases, in that order; junction bases with no gene match: 13. The CDR3 runs to 17 residues. Germline values: CDR1 SGHNT, CDR2 YYREEE (reference sequence). In the original processing: Scientists estimated how many nucleated cells there were by amplifying reference gene primers. The data were produced by immunoSEQ multiplex PCR, yet TCRdb's version contains in-frame clones alone and is incomplete. The V and J calls and clone size are taken from that table; D and trimming were inferred from the DNA. The sample holds just under 65,000 clones; around 80% are singletons and the top ten take approximately 5.3%.

The clonotype was recovered from a human donor in a cohort sampled during active COVID-19. The sample comprised peripheral blood. The chain joins TRBV5-4 to TRBJ2-3; the match to TRBD1 covers 7 bases. CDR3 coding DNA: TGTGCCAGCAGCCCAACCCTTACAGGGGCTAACACAGATACGCAGTATTTT. Translating gives CASSPTLTGANTDTQYF. The entire variable domain, with the rest obtained from reference TRBV5-4 and TRBJ2-3, is as follows: ETGVTQSPTHLIKTRGQQVTLRCSSQSGHNTVSWYQQALGQGPQFIFQYYREEENGRGNFPPRFSGLQFPNYSSELNVNALELDDSALYLCASSPTLTGANTDTQYFGPGTRLTVL.